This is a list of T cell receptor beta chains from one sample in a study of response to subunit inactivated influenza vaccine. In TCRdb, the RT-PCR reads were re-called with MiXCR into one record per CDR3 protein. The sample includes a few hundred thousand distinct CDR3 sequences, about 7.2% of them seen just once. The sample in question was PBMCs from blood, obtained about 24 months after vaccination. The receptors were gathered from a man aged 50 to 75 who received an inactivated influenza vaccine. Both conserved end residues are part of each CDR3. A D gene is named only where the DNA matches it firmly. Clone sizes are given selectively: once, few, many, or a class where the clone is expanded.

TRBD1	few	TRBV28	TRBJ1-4	TGTGCCAGCAGGACCGGGGACAGGCGGCTCGAAAAACTGTTTTTT	CASRTGDRRLEKLFF
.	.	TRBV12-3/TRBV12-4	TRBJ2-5	TGTGCCAGCAGTGGCGGGACAGTCGAGACCCAGTACTTC	CASSGGTVETQYF
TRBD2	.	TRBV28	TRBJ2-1	TGTGCCAGCGGCTTAGCGGGAAGGAACAATGAGCAGTTCTTC	CASGLAGRNNEQFF
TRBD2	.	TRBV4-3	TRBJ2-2	TGCGCCAGCAGCCAAGAGTTACTAGCGGGGGGCCGGGGGGAGCTGTTTTTT	CASSQELLAGGRGELFF
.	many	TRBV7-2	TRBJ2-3	TGTGCCAGCAGCACCCGCGGCGGCACAGATACGCAGTATTTT	CASSTRGGTDTQYF
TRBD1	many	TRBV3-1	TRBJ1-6	TGTGCCAGCAGCCCGGGACAGAACAATTCACCCCTCCACTTT	CASSPGQNNSPLHF
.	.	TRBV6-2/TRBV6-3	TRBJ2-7	TGTGCCAGCAGTTGGGTGGAGTTCTACGAGCAGTACTTC	CASSWVEFYEQYF
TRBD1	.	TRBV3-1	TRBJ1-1	TGTGCCAGCCGCGCCGGGACAGGGGTTGGGTCTGAAGCTTTCTTT	CASRAGTGVGSEAFF
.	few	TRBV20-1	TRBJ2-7	TGCAGTGCTACCCAGACAGTATACGAGCAGTACTTC	CSATQTVYEQYF
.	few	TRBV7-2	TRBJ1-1	TGTGCCAGCAGCCTCATGCCCAACATGAACACTGAAGCTTTCTTT	CASSLMPNMNTEAFF
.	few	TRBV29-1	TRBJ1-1	TGCAGCGTTGCCTATTCCGGGACTACTGAAGCTTTCTTT	CSVAYSGTTEAFF
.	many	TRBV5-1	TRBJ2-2	TGCGCCAGCAGCTTGCGGAGGGGCACCGGGGAGCTGTTTTTT	CASSLRRGTGELFF
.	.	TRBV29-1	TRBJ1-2	TGCAGCGTTGAAGAAGCTAGTATCGGGTCCCTCCTCTATGGCTACACCTTC	CSVEEASIGSLLYGYTF
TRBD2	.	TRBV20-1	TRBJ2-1	TGCAGTGCTCTAGCGGGAGGCTACAATGAGCAGTTCTTC	CSALAGGYNEQFF
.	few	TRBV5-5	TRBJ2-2	TGTGCCAGCAGCTGGGACGTTGGCACCGGGGAGCTGTTTTTT	CASSWDVGTGELFF
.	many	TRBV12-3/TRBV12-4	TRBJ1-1	TGTGCCAGCAGTAAGCAGGACCTGAACACTGAAGCTTTCTTT	CASSKQDLNTEAFF
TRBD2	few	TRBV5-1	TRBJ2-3	TGCGCCAGCAGCCGGGGGACTAGCGGGAGCGCAGATACGCAGTATTTT	CASSRGTSGSADTQYF
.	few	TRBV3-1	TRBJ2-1	TGTGCCAGCAGCCAGACCTCAGTAGCGGAGCAGTTCTTC	CASSQTSVAEQFF
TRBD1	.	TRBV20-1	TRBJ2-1	TGCAGTGCTTTAACAGGGGTCAATGAGCAGTTCTTC	CSALTGVNEQFF
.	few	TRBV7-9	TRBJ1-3	TGTGCCAGCAGCTCCAAGAACCGACACCACTCTGGAAACACCATATATTTT	CASSSKNRHHSGNTIYF
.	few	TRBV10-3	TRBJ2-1	TGTGCCATCAGTGAACAACGCGGGTCGTACGGTGAGCAGTTCTTC	CAISEQRGSYGEQFF
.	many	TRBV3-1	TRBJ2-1	TGTGCCAGCAGCCAAGCGGGGGAAGAGCAGTTCTTC	CASSQAGEEQFF
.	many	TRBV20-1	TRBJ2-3	TGCAGTGCTAGTGTGGGGGGATCACCCTATACGCAGTATTTT	CSASVGGSPYTQYF
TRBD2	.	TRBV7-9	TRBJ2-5	TGTGCCATCGGGACTAGCGGGAGTGGCTCCCAAGAGACCCAGTACTTC	CAIGTSGSGSQETQYF
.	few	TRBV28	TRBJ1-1	TGTGCCAGCAGTTTACGGGGGACGAAAGCTTTCTTT	CASSLRGTKAFF
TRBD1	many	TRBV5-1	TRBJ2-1	TGCGCCAGCAGCTGGGGGCAGGGGGCGCGAGAGCAGTTCTTC	CASSWGQGAREQFF
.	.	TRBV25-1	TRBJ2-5	TGTGCCAGCAGCTCAGGGGCGGGAAAGACCCAGTACTTC	CASSSGAGKTQYF
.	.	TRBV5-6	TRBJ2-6	TGTGCCAGCAGCTCACTGGGGGCAGACTACCCGGCGGGGGCCAACGTCCTGACTTTC	CASSSLGADYPAGANVLTF
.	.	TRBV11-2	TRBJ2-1	TGTGCCAGCAGCCCACGTCATGAGCAGTTCTTC	CASSPRHEQFF
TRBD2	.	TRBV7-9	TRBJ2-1	TGTGCCAGCAGCTTCACACTCACTAGCGGATACAATGAGCAGTTCTTC	CASSFTLTSGYNEQFF
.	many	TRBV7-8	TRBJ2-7	TGTGCCAGCAGACCCACGGGAAACTCCTACGAGCAGTACTTC	CASRPTGNSYEQYF
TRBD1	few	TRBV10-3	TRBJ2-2	TGTGCCATCAAAAGTCCCGGGACAGGCCCCCCAAACACCGGGGAGCTGTTTTTT	CAIKSPGTGPPNTGELFF
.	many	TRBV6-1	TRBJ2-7	TGTGCCAGCAGTATCGGGACACCGGACTCCTACGAGCAGTACTTC	CASSIGTPDSYEQYF
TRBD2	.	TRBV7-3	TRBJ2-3	TGTGCCAGCAGCCCAAAATCTAGCGGGAGGGCCCTAGATACGCAGTATTTT	CASSPKSSGRALDTQYF
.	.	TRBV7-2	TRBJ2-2	TGTGCCAGCAGCCAAGGAGGCGGCACCGGGGAGCTGTTTTTT	CASSQGGGTGELFF
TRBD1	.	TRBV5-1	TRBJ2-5	TGCGCCAGCAGACAAGGGGCAGGGGGCGCGGAAGAGACCCAGTACTTC	CASRQGAGGAEETQYF
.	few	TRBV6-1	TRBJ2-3	TGTGCCAGCAGTCCGACAGGGAGGAGCACAGATACGCAGTATTTT	CASSPTGRSTDTQYF
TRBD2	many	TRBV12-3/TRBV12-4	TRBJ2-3	TGTGCCAGCAGTCCGGGACTAGCGGTTAGCACAGATACGCAGTATTTT	CASSPGLAVSTDTQYF
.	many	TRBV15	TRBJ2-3	TGTGCCACCAGCAGAGCGCCTGGAGGGGCAGATACGCAGTATTTT	CATSRAPGGADTQYF
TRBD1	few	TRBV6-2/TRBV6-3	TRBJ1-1	TGTGCCAGCAGTCGACAATACAGGGGTGCTGAAGCTTTCTTT	CASSRQYRGAEAFF
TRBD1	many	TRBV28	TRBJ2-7	TGTGCCAGCAGTCCGTTTTGGAGGGGGACAGGGAACCCCTACGAGCAGTACTTC	CASSPFWRGTGNPYEQYF